This T cell receptor (beta chain) was retrieved from a study of control samples from healthy donors and cancer patients. Profiling relied on immunoSEQ multiplex PCR, and the TCRdb table lists in-frame clones only, not all of them. The data show about 190,000 clones, with 91% seen just once and less than 2% held by the top ten. This clone was detected once. This TCR came from a man between 25 and 39 years old in good health. Sequencing was carried out using blood.

The CDR3 DNA is TGTGCCAGCATCCTTAGGGGTACTGAAGCTTTCTTT. Translated: CASILRGTEAFF. The chain has TRBV11-2 and TRBJ1-1; TRBD1 is a possible D gene (5 bases). The CDR3 covers 12 residues. V gave up 7 bases and J gave up 5 bases, with 11 bases separating them. Germline V gene sequence: CDR1 SGHAT, CDR2 FQNNGV. The full variable domain, with the rest looked up from reference TRBV11-2 and TRBJ1-1, is EAGVAQSPRYKIIEKRQSVAFWCNPISGHATLYWYQQILGQGPKLLIQFQNNGVVDDSQLPKDRFSAERLKGVDSTLKIQPAKLEDSAVYLCASILRGTEAFFGQGTRLTVV.